The 29 T cell receptor beta chains given below trace back to one sample, sequenced in a study of Ad26.COV2.S vaccination and SARS-CoV-2 variants. Treatment indicated: some 20 received Ad26.COV2.S at low or high dose, single or two shots; roughly 5 received placebo; per-sample allocation not given. Samples came from day 63 after the first vaccine or placebo injection. Sequenced by immunoSEQ multiplex PCR; TCRdb stores in-frame clones only, minus some. The sample has 300,000 to 400,000 clones, roughly 87% seen once. The sample was peripheral blood, taken in a trial of Ad26.COV2.S vaccine versus placebo. These receptors came from a person between 18 and 59 years old who received the Ad26.COV2.S COVID-19 vaccine or a placebo.

The CDR3 loop reads CASSVTGVSYEQYF. CDR3 nucleotide sequence: TGTGCCAGCAGTGTGACAGGGGTCTCCTACGAGCAGTACTTC. The rearrangement joins TRBV25-1 to TRBJ2-7, with TRBD1 identical over 8 bases. The V and J ends lost 4 bases and 0 bases, in that order; junction bases with no gene match: 2. The CDR3 consists of 14 residues. Per germline, CDR1 MGHDK and CDR2 SYGVNS.

The genes are TRBV5-1 and TRBJ1-5; D might be TRBD1 (6 bases). The germline CDR1 and CDR2 sequences are SGHRS and YFSETQ. V lost 1 base, J lost 6 bases, and 11 bases lay in between. This CDR3 is built from 14 residues. This CDR3 reads CASSLRGPGQPQHF. In DNA form, the CDR3 reads TGCGCCAGCAGCTTGCGGGGGCCCGGTCAGCCCCAGCATTTT.

The chain has TRBV15 and TRBJ2-7; a weak D match, TRBD2 (6 bases). Germline lookup yields CDR1 LNHNV and CDR2 YYDKDF (reference sequence). The CDR3 extends over 12 amino acids. Trimming shortened V by 4 bases and J by 3 bases, and 7 bases separated the two germline ends. The CDR3 sequence is CATSISGYEQYF. As DNA, the CDR3 is TGTGCCACCAGCATTAGCGGCTACGAGCAGTACTTC.

The V gene is TRBV19, the J gene TRBJ2-1; 8 bases fit TRBD1. Germline values: CDR1 LNHDA, CDR2 SQIVND (reference sequence). This CDR3 region has 15 residues. Trimming removed 3 bases from V and 7 bases from J; junction bases left unmatched: 8. This CDR3 reads CASSIRQGARNEQFF. The CDR3 coding sequence is TGTGCCAGTAGTATCAGGCAGGGGGCGAGGAATGAGCAGTTCTTC.

This clone was detected once. The V call is TRBV9, the J call TRBJ2-3, with 15 bases that match TRBD2. From germline, CDR1 is SGDLS and CDR2 YYNGEE. This CDR3 region has 15 residues. V trimming: 6 bases; J trimming: 7 bases; junction bases outside the gene matches: 6. The DNA for the CDR3 is TGTGCCAGCACCCCTGGGACTAGCGGGGGGAATACGCAGTATTTT. Residues: CASTPGTSGGNTQYF.

This clone was seen a few times. This sequence joins TRBV5-4 and TRBJ2-7, with 11 bases lining up with TRBD1. V lost 4 bases, J lost 3 bases, and 6 bases stayed unmatched. CDR3 size: 15 residues. From germline, CDR1 is SGHNT and CDR2 YYREEE (reference sequence). CDR3 DNA sequence: TGTGCCAGCAGCCGCCCCGGGACAGGGGGCTACGAGCAGTACTTC. It yields the protein CASSRPGTGGYEQYF.

This chain links TRBV6-5 with TRBJ2-3; weak D call: TRBD2 (5 bases). CDR1 is MNHEY and CDR2 is SVGAGI in the germline V gene. Trimming took 7 bases from V and 0 from J, leaving 8 bases between them. The CDR3 sequence is 13 residues long. The CDR3 loop is CASNPGSTDTQYF. CDR3 sequence (DNA): TGTGCCAGCAACCCGGGAAGCACAGATACGCAGTATTTT.

The gene calls are TRBV5-1 and TRBJ2-3; 10 bases are a match to TRBD1. This CDR3 has 15 amino acids. V gave up 3 bases and J gave up 4 bases; unmatched junction bases: 5. Germline lookup yields CDR1 SGHRS and CDR2 YFSETQ. CDR3 sequence (DNA): TGCGCCAGCAGCTCGGGACAGGGGCGGGCAGATACGCAGTATTTT. Translated, it gives CASSSGQGRADTQYF.

This chain uses TRBV10-3 with TRBJ2-3, with 7 nucleotides matching TRBD2. This CDR3 region has 12 residues. Germline V gene data show CDR1 as ENHRY and CDR2 as SYGVKD. V lost 8 bases, J lost 5 bases, and 4 bases stayed unmatched. CDR3 nucleotides: TGTGCCATCGGGGGGGGATTAGATACGCAGTATTTT. Translated: CAIGGGLDTQYF.

V is TRBV12-3 or TRBV12-4 and J is TRBJ2-7; TRBD1 might be the D (5 bases). The CDR3 consists of 13 residues. V was cut by 6 bases and J by 3 bases, with 12 bases left in between. DNA for the CDR3: TGTGCCAGCAGCCCCCGCAGGGTCTACGAGCAGTACTTC. Translation gives CASSPRRVYEQYF.

The chain couples TRBV30 to TRBJ1-4, with D unresolved. Trimming removed 2 bases at V and 7 bases at J, with 5 bases between. The CDR3 consists of 11 residues. CDR1 is GTSNPN, CDR2 SVGIG, per germline (reference sequence). CDR3 nucleotides: TGTGCCTGGAGTACCGGTGAAAAACTGTTTTTT. Translated: CAWSTGEKLFF.

The J gene is TRBJ2-7, the V gene TRBV7-2; a possible D gene is TRBD2 (5 bases). CDR1 and CDR2 (germline): SGHTA, FQGNSA. This CDR3 has 14 residues. V shed 4 bases and J shed 4 bases, with 14 bases lying between them. In DNA form, the CDR3 reads TGTGCCAGCAGCTACCGGACGGAGCGGTACGAGCAGTACTTC. It specifies CASSYRTERYEQYF.

The chain couples TRBV29-1 to TRBJ2-1; D call uncertain. This CDR3 comprises 11 residues. V shed 5 bases and J shed 7 bases, with 9 bases lying between them. Looked up from germline, CDR1 is SQVTM and CDR2 is ANQGSEA. The CDR3 loop reads CSVTTGNEQFF. CDR3 nucleotide sequence: TGCAGCGTTACGACTGGGAATGAGCAGTTCTTC.

The V call is TRBV5-6, the J call TRBJ1-3; D is perhaps TRBD1 (5 bases). The CDR3 contains 16 residues. Looked up from germline, CDR1 is SGHDT and CDR2 is YYEEEE. Deletions cut 2 bases from V and 1 base from J, with 13 bases between. In DNA, the CDR3 is TGTGCCAGCAGCTTAGGGGTCGTCGTGTCTGGAAACACCATATATTTT. This codes for CASSLGVVVSGNTIYF.

This chain links TRBV7-8 with TRBJ1-1; tentative D call: TRBD1 (6 bases). Germline loops: CDR1 SGHVS, CDR2 FQNEAQ. The V end was cut by 4 bases, the J end by 6 bases, with 18 bases between. This CDR3 spans 15 amino acids. CDR3 in amino acids: CASSSTGFANPEAFF. The CDR3 nucleotides read TGTGCCAGCAGCTCCACAGGGTTCGCTAATCCTGAAGCTTTCTTT.

The gene calls are TRBV18 and TRBJ1-1; D remains ambiguous. V was trimmed by 0 bases and J by 5 bases, leaving 7 bases between them. The CDR3 runs 13 residues. Germline CDR1 and CDR2: KGHSH and LQKENI. The CDR3 DNA sequence: TGTGCCAGCTCACCACCCGGCAGGACTGAAGCTTTCTTT. Protein: CASSPPGRTEAFF. The whole variable domain, remainder taken from reference TRBV18 and TRBJ1-1, is NAGVMQNPRHLVRRRGQEARLRCSPMKGHSHVYWYRQLPEEGLKFMVYLQKENIIDESGMPKERFSAEFPKEGPSILRIQQVVRGDSAAYFCASSPPGRTEAFFGQGTRLTVV.

The chain combines TRBV4-1 with TRBJ2-1; D perhaps matches TRBD1 (5 bases). Trimming shortened V by 6 bases and J by 1 base, and 22 bases separated the two germline ends. The CDR3 is 18 residues long. Germline V gene lookup returns CDR1 MGHRA and CDR2 YSYEKL. The DNA of the CDR3 is TGCGCCAGCAGTCCTAAGATCCAAGGACACAATTCCTACAATGAGCAGTTCTTC. Protein product: CASSPKIQGHNSYNEQFF.

This rearrangement joins TRBV7-9 to TRBJ2-7, with D hard to call. CDR1 is SEHNR and CDR2 is FQNEAQ in the germline V gene (reference sequence). The CDR3 extends over 15 amino acids. Trimming left V 5 bases short and J 3 bases short, with 17 bases between. CDR3 sequence (DNA): TGTGCCAGCAGCAAACTTTGGACGGACCGCTACGAGCAGTACTTC. Protein product: CASSKLWTDRYEQYF.

V and J are TRBV3-1 (or the pseudogene TRBV3-2) and TRBJ2-7; tentative D call: TRBD1 (5 bases). Germline assignment: CDR1 LGHDT and CDR2 YNNKEL (reference sequence). The length of the CDR3 is 12 residues. V shed 7 bases and J shed 5 bases, with 12 bases lying between them. Here the CDR3 reads CASTGSSDEQYF. In DNA form, the CDR3 reads TGTGCCAGCACAGGGTCCTCTGACGAGCAGTACTTC.

V gene TRBV7-9 combines with J gene TRBJ2-1; no reliable D call. Germline CDR1 reads SEHNR; CDR2 reads FQNEAQ (reference sequence). The CDR3 runs 11 residues. The V end was cut by 6 bases, the J end by 6 bases, with 6 bases between. The CDR3 DNA reads as TGTGCCAGCAGTTATGCCAATGAGCAGTTCTTC. Translation gives CASSYANEQFF.

The chain uses TRBV10-3 and TRBJ2-2; D is undetermined. V was pared by 2 bases and J by 1 base, with 11 bases between. The CDR3 covers 16 residues. Germline values: CDR1 ENHRY, CDR2 SYGVKD. The CDR3 loop reads CAISEAVGRNTGELFF. CDR3 DNA: TGTGCCATCAGTGAGGCTGTGGGTAGGAACACCGGGGAGCTGTTTTTT.

This chain connects TRBV19 to TRBJ2-1; D assignment may be TRBD1 or TRBD2 (5 bases each). Trimming stripped 1 base from V and 7 bases from J, with 14 bases between. Germline V gene data show CDR1 as LNHDA and CDR2 as SQIVND (reference sequence). This CDR3 has 15 amino acids. CDR3 coding DNA: TGTGCCAGTAGTATAGTGGTGAGGGGAAGGAATGAGCAGTTCTTC. It encodes CASSIVVRGRNEQFF.

The J gene is TRBJ2-5, the V gene TRBV27; 8 bases map to TRBD2. Germline loops: CDR1 MNHEY, CDR2 SMNVEV (reference sequence). The CDR3 totals 17 residues. The J segment lost 4 bases and the V segment lost 0 bases, leaving 10 bases of the junction unmatched. CDR3 sequence: CASSLSGRGYQLETQYF. Here the CDR3 DNA reads TGTGCCAGCAGTTTATCCGGGAGGGGTTATCAGTTAGAGACCCAGTACTTC.

This clone has at least ten counts. The chain joins TRBV18 to TRBJ1-2; D is perhaps TRBD1 (5 bases). The CDR3 has 18 residues. Germline V lookup: CDR1 KGHSH, CDR2 LQKENI. V gave up 3 bases and J gave up 0 bases, with 20 bases separating them. The CDR3 loop is CASSPSGTHMGPNYGYTF. CDR3 DNA sequence: TGTGCCAGCTCACCTTCTGGGACCCACATGGGTCCTAACTATGGCTACACCTTC.

The V and J genes are TRBV27 and TRBJ1-1; D is possibly TRBD1 (5 bases). V lost 6 bases to trimming and J lost 6 bases, with 17 bases between them. Germline-derived CDR1 and CDR2 are MNHEY and SMNVEV (reference sequence). The CDR3 consists of 14 residues. The CDR3 region is CASRGQGRKSEAFF. The CDR3 DNA reads as TGTGCCAGCAGGGGGCAGGGTCGCAAGTCTGAAGCTTTCTTT.

This sequence joins TRBV11-2 and TRBJ1-2; 7 positions agree with TRBD1. CDR1 is SGHAT and CDR2 is FQNNGV in the germline V gene. V gave up 6 bases and J gave up 7 bases; unmatched junction bases: 5. CDR3 length: 12 residues. The CDR3 sequence is CASSLTGPGYTF. Here the CDR3 DNA reads TGTGCCAGCAGTTTGACAGGGCCTGGCTACACCTTC. The complete variable domain, with remaining parts taken from reference TRBV11-2 and TRBJ1-2, reads EAGVAQSPRYKIIEKRQSVAFWCNPISGHATLYWYQQILGQGPKLLIQFQNNGVVDDSQLPKDRFSAERLKGVDSTLKIQPAKLEDSAVYLCASSLTGPGYTFGSGTRLTVV.

This sequence joins TRBV5-1 and TRBJ2-7; D is undetermined. CDR1 and CDR2 (germline): SGHRS, YFSETQ. There are 11 residues in the CDR3. Trimming shortened V by 4 bases and J by 2 bases, and 4 bases separated the two germline ends. In DNA form, the CDR3 reads TGCGCCAGCAGCAATGCCTACGAGCAGTACTTC. Its protein is CASSNAYEQYF.

This clone was counted a single time. The chain links TRBV18 to TRBJ1-1, with 7 bases that match TRBD1. This CDR3 comprises 15 residues. V lost 3 bases, J lost 5 bases, and 9 bases stayed unmatched. Germline V lookup: CDR1 KGHSH, CDR2 LQKENI. CDR3 region: CASSPTGSRGTEAFF. CDR3 coding DNA: TGTGCCAGCTCACCGACCGGCAGCAGGGGGACTGAAGCTTTCTTT.

CDR3 coding DNA: TGTGCCAGCAGCGTCGGGATCACAGATACGCAGTATTTT. Translated, it gives CASSVGITDTQYF. J is TRBJ2-3 and V is TRBV5-4; a possible D gene is TRBD2 (5 bases). The V gene lost 4 bases and the J gene lost 2 bases, with 8 bases spanning the gap. Germline CDR1 and CDR2: SGHNT and YYREEE (reference sequence). This CDR3 has 13 residues.